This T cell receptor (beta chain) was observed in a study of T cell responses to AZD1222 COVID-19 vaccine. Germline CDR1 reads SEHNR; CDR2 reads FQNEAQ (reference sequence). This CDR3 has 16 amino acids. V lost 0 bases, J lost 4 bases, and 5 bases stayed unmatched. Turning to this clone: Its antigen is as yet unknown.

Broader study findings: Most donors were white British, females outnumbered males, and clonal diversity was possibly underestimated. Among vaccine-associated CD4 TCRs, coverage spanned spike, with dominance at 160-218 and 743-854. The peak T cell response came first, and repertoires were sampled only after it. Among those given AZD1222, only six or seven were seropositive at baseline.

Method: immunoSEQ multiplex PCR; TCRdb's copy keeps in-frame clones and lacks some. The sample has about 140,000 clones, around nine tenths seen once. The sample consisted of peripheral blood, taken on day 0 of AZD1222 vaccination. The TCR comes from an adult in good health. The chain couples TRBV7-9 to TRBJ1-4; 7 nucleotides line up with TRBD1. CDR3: CASSLAGTAFNEKLFF. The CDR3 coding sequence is TGTGCCAGCAGCTTAGCGGGGACAGCATTTAATGAAAAACTGTTTTTT.